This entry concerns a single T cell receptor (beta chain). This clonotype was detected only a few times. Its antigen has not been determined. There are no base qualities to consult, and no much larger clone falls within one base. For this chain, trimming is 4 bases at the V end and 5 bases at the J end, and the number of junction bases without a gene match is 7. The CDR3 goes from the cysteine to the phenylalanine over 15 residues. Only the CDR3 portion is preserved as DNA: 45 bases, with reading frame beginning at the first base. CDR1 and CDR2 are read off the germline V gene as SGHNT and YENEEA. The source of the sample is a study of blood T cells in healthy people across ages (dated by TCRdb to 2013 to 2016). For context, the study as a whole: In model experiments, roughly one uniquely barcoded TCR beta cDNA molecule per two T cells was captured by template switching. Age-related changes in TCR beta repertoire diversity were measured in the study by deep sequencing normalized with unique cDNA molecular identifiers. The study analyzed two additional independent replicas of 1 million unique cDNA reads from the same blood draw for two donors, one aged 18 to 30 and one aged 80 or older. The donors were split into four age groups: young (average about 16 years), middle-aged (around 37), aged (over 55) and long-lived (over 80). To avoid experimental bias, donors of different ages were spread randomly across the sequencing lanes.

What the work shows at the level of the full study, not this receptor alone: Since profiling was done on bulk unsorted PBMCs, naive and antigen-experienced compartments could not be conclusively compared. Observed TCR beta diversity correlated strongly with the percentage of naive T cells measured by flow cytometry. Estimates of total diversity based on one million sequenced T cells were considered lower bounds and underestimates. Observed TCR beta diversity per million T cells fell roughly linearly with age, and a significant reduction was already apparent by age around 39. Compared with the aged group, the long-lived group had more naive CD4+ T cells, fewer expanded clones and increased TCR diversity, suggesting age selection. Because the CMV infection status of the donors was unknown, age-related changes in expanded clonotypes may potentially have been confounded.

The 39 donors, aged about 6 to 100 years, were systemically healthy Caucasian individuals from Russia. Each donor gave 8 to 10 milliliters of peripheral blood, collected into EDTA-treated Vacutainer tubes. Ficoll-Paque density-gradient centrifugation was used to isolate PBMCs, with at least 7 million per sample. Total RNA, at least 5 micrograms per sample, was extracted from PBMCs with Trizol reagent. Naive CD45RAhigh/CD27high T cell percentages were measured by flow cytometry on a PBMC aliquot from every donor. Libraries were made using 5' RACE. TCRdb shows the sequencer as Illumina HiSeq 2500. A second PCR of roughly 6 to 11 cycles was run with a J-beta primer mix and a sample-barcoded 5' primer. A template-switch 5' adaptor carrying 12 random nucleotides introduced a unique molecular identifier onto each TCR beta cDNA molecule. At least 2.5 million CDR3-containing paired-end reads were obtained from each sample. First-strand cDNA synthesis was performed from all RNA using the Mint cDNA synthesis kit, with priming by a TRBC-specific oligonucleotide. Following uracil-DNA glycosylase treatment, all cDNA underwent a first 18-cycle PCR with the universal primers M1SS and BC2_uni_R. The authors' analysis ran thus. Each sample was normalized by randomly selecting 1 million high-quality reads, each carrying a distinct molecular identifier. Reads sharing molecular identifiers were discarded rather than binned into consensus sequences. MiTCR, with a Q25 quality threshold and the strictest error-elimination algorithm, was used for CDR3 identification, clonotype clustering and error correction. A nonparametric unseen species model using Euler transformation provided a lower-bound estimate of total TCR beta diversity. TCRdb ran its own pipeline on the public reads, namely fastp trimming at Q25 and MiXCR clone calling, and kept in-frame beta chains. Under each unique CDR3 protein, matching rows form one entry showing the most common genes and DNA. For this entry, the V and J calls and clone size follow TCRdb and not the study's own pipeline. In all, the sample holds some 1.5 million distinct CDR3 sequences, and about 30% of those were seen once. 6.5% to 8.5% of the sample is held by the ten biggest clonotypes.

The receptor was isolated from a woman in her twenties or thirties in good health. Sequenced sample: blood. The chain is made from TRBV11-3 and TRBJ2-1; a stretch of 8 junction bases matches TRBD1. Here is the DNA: TGTGCCAGCAGCTCCCGACAGGGGAGTAACAATGAGCAGTTCTTC. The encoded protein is CASSSRQGSNNEQFF.